The 29 T cell receptor beta chains in this list originate from one sample, sequenced in a study of cytomegalovirus exposure and HLA in healthy donors. PCR employed 60 Vbeta and 13 Jbeta primers. Some clones are missing from TCRdb's copy, which holds only in-frame ones; the method was immunoSEQ multiplex PCR. The sample shows 160,000 or so clones, 60% to 85% of them seen only once. The source material was PBMCs. Receptor source: a man younger than 40 in good health and CMV-seropositive.

The chain couples TRBV27 to TRBJ1-5; TRBD1 matches at 8 bases. V lost 6 bases and J lost 0; bases outside the gene matches: 7. Germline CDR1 and CDR2: MNHEY and SMNVEV (reference sequence). CDR3 length: 16 residues. The CDR3 DNA is TGTGCCAGCAGGGACAGGGCCGCGTTTAGCAATCAGCCCCAGCATTTT. Translating gives CASRDRAAFSNQPQHF.

The chain combines TRBV11-2 with TRBJ1-2, with 7 bases that match TRBD1. Germline V lookup: CDR1 SGHAT, CDR2 FQNNGV. This CDR3 contains 18 residues. V was clipped by 7 bases and J by 0 bases; unmatched bases: 17. This CDR3 reads CASIETGTAGISNYGYTF. CDR3 coding DNA: TGTGCCAGCATCGAGACCGGGACAGCAGGGATATCTAACTATGGCTACACCTTC.

Turning to this clone: A junction end diverges from the germline sequence, so it may reflect a read error. The gene calls are TRBV6-6 and TRBJ2-3, with 7 bases that match TRBD2. Germline assignment: CDR1 MNHNY and CDR2 SVGAGI (reference sequence). The CDR3 consists of 11 residues. DNA for the CDR3: TGTGCCAGCAGTTGGGAGGGGACCACCGATTTT. The encoded protein is CASSWEGTTDF.

The chain employs TRBV6-6 and TRBJ1-4, with 8 bases matching TRBD1. The CDR3 runs to 14 residues. Germline V gene lookup returns CDR1 MNHNY and CDR2 SVGAGI (reference sequence). Trimming removed 5 bases from V and 8 bases from J; junction bases left unmatched: 7. This CDR3 reads CASSQGQGYEKLFF. The CDR3 DNA reads as TGTGCCAGCAGTCAAGGACAGGGTTACGAAAAACTGTTTTTT.

V is TRBV28 and J is TRBJ1-6; TRBD1 aligns across 7 bases. This CDR3 has 14 residues. J gave up 8 bases and V 2 bases, and 3 bases lay outside the gene matches. Germline values: CDR1 MDHEN, CDR2 SYDVKM. The CDR3 nucleotides read TGTGCCAGCAGTTTACCGCAGGGGGATTCACCCCTCCACTTT. Protein product: CASSLPQGDSPLHF.

This chain joins TRBV19 and TRBJ2-7; tentative D call: TRBD1 (6 bases). Germline V gives CDR1 LNHDA, CDR2 SQIVND (reference sequence). The CDR3 runs to 14 residues. Trimming removed 5 bases from V and 0 bases from J, with 11 bases in between. The CDR3 loop is CASSVGHNSYEQYF. DNA of the CDR3: TGTGCCAGTAGTGTGGGACATAACTCCTACGAGCAGTACTTC.

This sequence joins TRBV19 and TRBJ1-2, with TRBD1 identical over 9 bases. The CDR3 spans 15 residues. CDR1 and CDR2 (germline): LNHDA, SQIVND (reference sequence). J was trimmed by 3 bases and V by 9 bases; bases with no gene match: 11. CDR3 in DNA: TGTGCCAGCCTGGATGGACAGGGGTATGACTATGGCTACACCTTC. Amino acid sequence: CASLDGQGYDYGYTF.

The chain combines TRBV27 with TRBJ2-3; 7 bases fit TRBD2. Trimming at V came to 5 bases and at J to 6 bases, leaving 14 bases not matched to a gene. The CDR3 extends over 16 amino acids. The germline gives CDR1 MNHEY, CDR2 SMNVEV (reference sequence). This CDR3 is CASSTFLGGVGDTQYF. CDR3 nucleotides: TGTGCCAGCAGTACCTTTTTGGGGGGGGTGGGTGATACGCAGTATTTT.

The rearrangement links TRBV28 to TRBJ1-4; a weak D match, TRBD1 (5 bases). The CDR3 length is 14 residues. From germline, CDR1 is MDHEN and CDR2 SYDVKM. V lost 8 bases, J lost 4 bases, and 14 bases lay in between. As DNA, the CDR3 is TGTGCCAGCCGACTAGACAGAAATAATGAAAAACTGTTTTTT. Translated, it gives CASRLDRNNEKLFF.

V gene TRBV5-1 combines with J gene TRBJ2-7, with 8 bases aligning to TRBD1. The CDR3 has 15 residues. J was trimmed by 2 bases and V by 4 bases; bases with no gene match: 8. CDR1 and CDR2 (germline): SGHRS, YFSETQ. CDR3 sequence reads: CASSAPGQEAYEQYF. The DNA for the CDR3 is TGCGCCAGCAGCGCACCGGGACAGGAGGCCTACGAGCAGTACTTC. Using reference TRBV5-1 and TRBJ2-7 for the parts outside the CDR3, the full variable domain is KAGVTQTPRYLIKTRGQQVTLSCSPISGHRSVSWYQQTPGQGLQFLFEYFSETQRNKGNFPGRFSGRQFSNSRSEMNVSTLELGDSALYLCASSAPGQEAYEQYFGPGTRLTVT.

V gene TRBV5-5 combines with J gene TRBJ2-5; 11 nucleotides match TRBD2. V lost 0 bases to trimming and J lost 2 bases; unmatched junction nucleotides: 3. CDR1 and CDR2 (germline): SGHKS, YYEKEE (reference sequence). The CDR3 extends over 16 amino acids. CDR3 nucleotides: TGTGCCAGCAGCTTGGGGGGACTAGCGGAGCAAGAGACCCAGTACTTC. It encodes CASSLGGLAEQETQYF.

This chain connects TRBV2 to TRBJ2-5, with 10 nucleotides matching TRBD1. In germline, CDR1 is SNHLY, CDR2 FYNNEI. V shed 6 bases and J 4 bases; nucleotides not matched to a gene: 8. This CDR3 is 15 amino acids long. The chain's CDR3 is CASRTGTGAGETQYF. The DNA of the CDR3 is TGTGCCAGCAGAACCGGGACAGGGGCGGGAGAGACCCAGTACTTC.

The chain uses TRBV28 and TRBJ1-4; D is perhaps TRBD1 (5 bases). The CDR3 consists of 14 residues. Germline CDR1 MDHEN, CDR2 SYDVKM. The V end was cut by 2 bases, the J end by 8 bases, with 12 bases between. Here the CDR3 DNA reads TGTGCCAGCAGTTTACTAGGGGAATGGGAAAAACTGTTTTTT. Amino acid sequence: CASSLLGEWEKLFF.

The gene calls are TRBV6-5 and TRBJ2-7; a possible D gene is TRBD2 (5 bases). Trimming took off 0 bases at V and 5 bases at J, with 14 bases between the two ends. CDR1 and CDR2 from the germline V gene are MNHEY and SVGAGI. The CDR3 runs to 15 residues. The CDR3 DNA sequence: TGTGCCAGCAGTTACTCCCGGTTGGCGGGCAACGAGCAGTACTTC. Its protein product is CASSYSRLAGNEQYF.

The rearrangement joins TRBV5-1 to TRBJ2-3, with 7 bases aligning to TRBD2. Germline CDR1 and CDR2: SGHRS and YFSETQ. This CDR3 comprises 15 residues. The trim removed 2 bases at V and 3 bases at J, leaving 6 bases unmatched. The CDR3 protein is CASSLMGGGTDTQYF. The CDR3 DNA is TGCGCCAGCAGCTTAATGGGGGGAGGGACAGATACGCAGTATTTT.

The CDR3 loop is CASSRLGTGTYEAFF. The CDR3 DNA sequence: TGCGCCAGCAGCCGGCTTGGGACAGGGACTTATGAAGCTTTCTTT. The rearrangement uses TRBV4-3 and TRBJ1-1, with 9 bases matching TRBD1. Germline-derived CDR1 and CDR2 are LGHNA and YSLEER. CDR3 length: 15 residues. V was clipped by 4 bases and J by 7 bases; unmatched bases: 10.

This chain joins TRBV7-6 and TRBJ2-2; 7 positions match TRBD2. The CDR3 spans 19 residues. Trimming removed 6 bases from V and 7 bases from J; junction bases left unmatched: 23. Germline CDR1 SGHVS, CDR2 FNYEAQ. The CDR3: CASSRAGPSGGTYGGELFF. The CDR3 DNA follows: TGTGCCAGCAGTCGCGCTGGGCCTAGCGGAGGGACCTATGGCGGGGAGCTGTTTTTT.

This chain connects TRBV6-5 to TRBJ2-1; D gene uncertain. Trimming pared 2 bases from V and 6 bases from J, leaving 8 bases between. Germline V gene sequence: CDR1 MNHEY, CDR2 SVGAGI. The CDR3 totals 13 residues. CDR3 amino acids: CASSYGDSNEQFF. CDR3 in DNA: TGTGCCAGCAGTTACGGAGACTCCAATGAGCAGTTCTTC.

This clone has only a few counts. In DNA form, the CDR3 reads TGTGCCAGCAGCGCAGGGGTGGGCAATCAGCCCCAGCATTTT. Protein product: CASSAGVGNQPQHF. The chain combines TRBV7-9 with TRBJ1-5; possibly TRBD1 for D (6 bases). V lost 5 bases and J 2 bases, leaving 10 bases between the germline ends. CDR3 length: 14 amino acids. Germline V lookup: CDR1 SEHNR, CDR2 FQNEAQ (reference sequence).

This chain joins TRBV28 and TRBJ2-7; unclear D gene. Germline V gives CDR1 MDHEN, CDR2 SYDVKM. This CDR3 spans 14 amino acids. Trimming removed 3 bases from V and 0 bases from J, with 9 bases in between. The CDR3 spells CASSFPPRSYEQYF. CDR3 bases: TGTGCCAGCAGTTTTCCGCCGCGCTCCTACGAGCAGTACTTC.

The chain recombines TRBV11-2 with TRBJ2-7, with 8 bases aligning to TRBD1. V dropped 4 bases and J dropped 3; count of bases not matched to a gene: 2. Germline V gene data show CDR1 as SGHAT and CDR2 as FQNNGV. CDR3 length: 13 amino acids. This chain's CDR3 is CASSWTGSYEQYF. CDR3 bases: TGTGCCAGCAGCTGGACAGGGAGCTACGAGCAGTACTTC.

The chain recombines TRBV27 with TRBJ1-5, with 8 bases that match TRBD1. The CDR3 length is 16 residues. Germline V gives CDR1 MNHEY, CDR2 SMNVEV (reference sequence). V dropped 1 base and J dropped 1; count of bases not matched to a gene: 3. CDR3 residues: CASSLYRTGSNQPQHF. DNA for the CDR3: TGTGCCAGCAGTTTATATCGGACAGGGAGCAATCAGCCCCAGCATTTT.

This chain connects TRBV30 to TRBJ2-2; D might be TRBD1 (5 bases). V was pared by 1 base and J by 4 bases, with 10 bases between. Germline V gene sequence: CDR1 GTSNPN, CDR2 SVGIG (reference sequence). There are 14 residues in the CDR3. DNA of the CDR3: TGTGCCTGGAGTGGTCGGCAGGGCACCGGGGAGCTGTTTTTT. As protein: CAWSGRQGTGELFF. The full variable domain, in which reference TRBV30 and TRBJ2-2 provide the parts outside the CDR3, is SQTIHQWPATLVQPVGSPLSLECTVEGTSNPNLYWYRQAAGRGLQLLFYSVGIGQISSEVPQNLSASRPQDRQFILSSKKLLLSDSGFYLCAWSGRQGTGELFFGEGSRLTVL.

The V call is TRBV7-2, the J call TRBJ2-5; 7 bases fit TRBD1. Germline V gives CDR1 SGHTA, CDR2 FQGNSA. V was clipped by 7 bases and J by 2 bases; unmatched bases: 4. There are 13 residues in the CDR3. The CDR3 region has the DNA TGTGCCAGCAACCACAGGGGTCAAGAGACCCAGTACTTC. As protein: CASNHRGQETQYF.

The chain employs TRBV7-9 and TRBJ2-1, with 7 bases aligning to TRBD1. V lost 9 bases, J lost 3 bases, and 5 bases stayed unmatched. The CDR3 runs to 13 residues. Germline CDR1 reads SEHNR; CDR2 reads FQNEAQ (reference sequence). The CDR3 DNA reads TGTGCCAGTGAAGCAGGGGGCTACAATGAGCAGTTCTTC. Residues: CASEAGGYNEQFF.

V and J are TRBV10-3 and TRBJ2-7; tentatively, D is TRBD1 (5 bases). The CDR3 is 14 amino acids. Germline V CDR1 and CDR2: ENHRY, SYGVKD. The ends were cut back, 7 bases at V and 4 bases at J, with 17 bases in the middle. DNA for the CDR3: TGTGCCATCAAAATCGCCGATCAGGGATACGAGCAGTACTTC. Translated: CAIKIADQGYEQYF.

This chain joins TRBV6-5 and TRBJ2-3; TRBD2 is a possible D gene (5 bases). The CDR3 is made up of 13 amino acids. Trimming pared 4 bases from V and 1 base from J, leaving 6 bases between. The germline gives CDR1 MNHEY, CDR2 SVGAGI. The CDR3, as DNA: TGTGCCAGCAGTTTCGGGGGCACAGATACGCAGTATTTT. It encodes CASSFGGTDTQYF.

The chain is built from TRBV28 and TRBJ2-7, with TRBD1 as a possible D gene (5 bases). There are 12 residues in the CDR3. Germline V gene lookup returns CDR1 MDHEN and CDR2 SYDVKM. With 4 bases removed from V and 5 bases from J, the gap between germline ends came to 9 bases. CDR3 nucleotides: TGTGCCAGCAGTTCAGGGTTCAACGAGCAGTACTTC. It is translated as CASSSGFNEQYF.

This clone appeared a single time. V and J are TRBV5-6 and TRBJ2-5; D is unclear. The CDR3 sequence is 15 residues long. Trimming took off 0 bases at V and 5 bases at J, with 14 bases between the two ends. Germline V gene sequence: CDR1 SGHDT, CDR2 YYEEEE. CDR3 amino acids: CASSLGLGSEETQYF. The CDR3 DNA follows: TGTGCCAGCAGCTTGGGACTCGGAAGTGAGGAGACCCAGTACTTC.